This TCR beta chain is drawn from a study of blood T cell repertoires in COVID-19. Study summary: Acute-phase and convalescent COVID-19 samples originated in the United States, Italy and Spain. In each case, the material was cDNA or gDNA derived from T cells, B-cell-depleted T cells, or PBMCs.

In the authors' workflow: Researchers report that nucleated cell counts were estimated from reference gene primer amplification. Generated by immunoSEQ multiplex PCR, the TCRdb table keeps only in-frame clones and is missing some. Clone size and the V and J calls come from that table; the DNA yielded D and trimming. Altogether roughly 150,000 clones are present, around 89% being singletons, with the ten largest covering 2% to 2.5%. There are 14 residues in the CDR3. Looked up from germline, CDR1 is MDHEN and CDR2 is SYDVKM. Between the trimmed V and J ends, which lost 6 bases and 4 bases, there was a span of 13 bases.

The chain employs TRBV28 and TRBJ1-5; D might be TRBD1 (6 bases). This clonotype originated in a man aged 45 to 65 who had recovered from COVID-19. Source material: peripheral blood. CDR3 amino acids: CASRYGGANQPQHF. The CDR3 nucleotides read TGTGCCAGCAGGTATGGGGGGGCAAATCAGCCCCAGCATTTT.